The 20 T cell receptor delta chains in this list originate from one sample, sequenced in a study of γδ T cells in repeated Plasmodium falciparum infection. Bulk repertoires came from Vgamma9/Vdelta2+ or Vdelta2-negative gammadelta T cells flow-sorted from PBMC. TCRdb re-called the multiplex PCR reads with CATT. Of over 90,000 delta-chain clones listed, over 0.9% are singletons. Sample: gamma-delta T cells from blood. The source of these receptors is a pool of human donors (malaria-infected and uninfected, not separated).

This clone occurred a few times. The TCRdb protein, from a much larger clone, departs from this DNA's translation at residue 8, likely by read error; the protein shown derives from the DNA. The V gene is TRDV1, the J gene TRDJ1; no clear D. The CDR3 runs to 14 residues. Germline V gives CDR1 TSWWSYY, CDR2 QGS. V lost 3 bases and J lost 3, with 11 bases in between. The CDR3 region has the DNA TGTGCTCTTGGGGATTTAACCAGGGCCGATAAACTCATCTTT. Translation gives CALGDLTRADKLIF.

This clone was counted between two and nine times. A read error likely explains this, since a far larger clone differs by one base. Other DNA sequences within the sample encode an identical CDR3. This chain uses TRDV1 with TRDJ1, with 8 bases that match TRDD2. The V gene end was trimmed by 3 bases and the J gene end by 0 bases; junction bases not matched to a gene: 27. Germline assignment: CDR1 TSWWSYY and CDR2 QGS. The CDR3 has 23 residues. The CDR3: CALGERWAFLGGDIPKYTDKLIF. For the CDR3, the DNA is TGTGCTCTTGGGGAGCGATGGGCCTTCCTAGGGGGGGACATCCCAAAGTACACCGATAAACTCATCTTT.

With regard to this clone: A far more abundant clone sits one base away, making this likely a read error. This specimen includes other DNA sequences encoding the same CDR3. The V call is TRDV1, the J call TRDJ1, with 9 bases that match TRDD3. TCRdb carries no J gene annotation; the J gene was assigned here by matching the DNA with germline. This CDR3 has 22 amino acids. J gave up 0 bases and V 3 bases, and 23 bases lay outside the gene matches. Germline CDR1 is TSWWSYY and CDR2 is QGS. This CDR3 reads CALGELVPKWGISRLNTDKLIF. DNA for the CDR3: TGTGCTCTTGGGGAGCTAGTGCCTAAATGGGGGATATCCCGTCTTAACACCGATAAACTCATCTTT.

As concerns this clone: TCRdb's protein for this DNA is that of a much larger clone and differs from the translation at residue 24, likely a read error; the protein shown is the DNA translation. CDR3 sequence reads: CALGEVPKRSPRIMGDTRPSDKLTF. DNA for the CDR3: TGTGCTCTTGGGGAAGTGCCTAAACGGAGTCCCCGGATCATGGGGGATACGCGTCCATCCGATAAACTCACCTTT. The V gene is TRDV1, the J gene TRDJ1; 11 bases agree with TRDD3. The CDR3 has 25 amino acids. Germline V lookup: CDR1 TSWWSYY, CDR2 QGS.

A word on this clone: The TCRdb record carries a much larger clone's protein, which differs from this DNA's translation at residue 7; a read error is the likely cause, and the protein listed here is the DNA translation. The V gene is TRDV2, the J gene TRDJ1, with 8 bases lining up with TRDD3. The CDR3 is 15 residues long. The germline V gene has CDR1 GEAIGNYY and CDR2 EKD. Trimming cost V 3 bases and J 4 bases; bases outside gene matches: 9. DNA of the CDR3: TGTGCCTGTGACCAAACTGTGGGATACGGCGATAAACTCATCTTT. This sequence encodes CACDQTVGYGDKLIF.

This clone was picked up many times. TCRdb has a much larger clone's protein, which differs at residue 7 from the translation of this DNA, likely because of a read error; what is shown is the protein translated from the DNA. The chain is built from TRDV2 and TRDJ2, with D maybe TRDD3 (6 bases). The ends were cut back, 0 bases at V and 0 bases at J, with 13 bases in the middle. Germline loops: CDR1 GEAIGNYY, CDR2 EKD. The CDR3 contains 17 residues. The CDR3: CACDTVARDTLTAQLFF. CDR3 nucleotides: TGTGCCTGTGACACCGTTGCGAGGGATACTTTGACAGCACAACTCTTCTTT.

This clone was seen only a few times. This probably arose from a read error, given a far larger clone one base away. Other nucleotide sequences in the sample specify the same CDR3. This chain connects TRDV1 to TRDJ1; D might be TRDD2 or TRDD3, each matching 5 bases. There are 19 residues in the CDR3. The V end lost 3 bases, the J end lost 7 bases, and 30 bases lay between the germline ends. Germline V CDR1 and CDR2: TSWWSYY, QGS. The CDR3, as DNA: TGTGCTCTTGGGGAGCTCGGGATCCCTACCGAATTAGGAAGGAGTAAACTCATCTTT. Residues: CALGELGIPTELGRSKLIF.

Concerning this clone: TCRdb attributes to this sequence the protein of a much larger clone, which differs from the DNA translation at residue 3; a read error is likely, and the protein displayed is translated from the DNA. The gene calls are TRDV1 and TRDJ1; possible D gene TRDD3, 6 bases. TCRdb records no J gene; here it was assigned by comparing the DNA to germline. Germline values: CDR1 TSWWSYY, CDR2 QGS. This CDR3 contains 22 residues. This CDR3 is CAPGRSPPRTFSTGISQGKLIF. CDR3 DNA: TGTGCTCCTGGGAGATCCCCACCTAGGACTTTCTCTACTGGGATATCCCAGGGTAAACTCATCTTT.

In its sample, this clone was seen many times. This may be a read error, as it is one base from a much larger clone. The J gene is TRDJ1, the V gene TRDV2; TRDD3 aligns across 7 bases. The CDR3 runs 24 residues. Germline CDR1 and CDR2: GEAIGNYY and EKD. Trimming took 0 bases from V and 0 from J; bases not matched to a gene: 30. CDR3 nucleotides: TGTGCCTGTGACACCGTTCGTCCCTCCCCTAGCCCAAACCGGGGGATGGGGTACACCGATAAACTCATCTTT. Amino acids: CACDTVRPSPSPNRGMGYTDKLIF.

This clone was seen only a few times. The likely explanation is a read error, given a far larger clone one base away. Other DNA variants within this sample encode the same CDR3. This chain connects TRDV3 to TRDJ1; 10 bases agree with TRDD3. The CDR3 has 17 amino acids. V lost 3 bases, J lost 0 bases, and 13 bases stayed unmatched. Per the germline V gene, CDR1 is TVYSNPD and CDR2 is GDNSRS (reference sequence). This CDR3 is CAFPPPTGGSDTDKLIF. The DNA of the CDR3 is TGTGCCTTCCCTCCCCCAACTGGGGGATCAGACACCGATAAACTCATCTTT.

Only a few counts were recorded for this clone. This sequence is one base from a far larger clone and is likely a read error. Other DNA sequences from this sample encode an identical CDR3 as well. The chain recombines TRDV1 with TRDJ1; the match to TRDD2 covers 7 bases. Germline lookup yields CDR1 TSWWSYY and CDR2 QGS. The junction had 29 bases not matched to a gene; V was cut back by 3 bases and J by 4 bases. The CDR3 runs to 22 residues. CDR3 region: CALGDPGFLQGGILRRGDKLIF. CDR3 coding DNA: TGTGCTCTTGGGGACCCTGGATTCCTACAAGGAGGGATCCTCCGGCGCGGCGATAAACTCATCTTT.

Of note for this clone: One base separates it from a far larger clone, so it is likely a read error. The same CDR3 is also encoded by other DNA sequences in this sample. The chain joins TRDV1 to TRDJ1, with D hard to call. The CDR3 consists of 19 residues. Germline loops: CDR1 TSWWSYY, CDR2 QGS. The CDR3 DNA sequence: TGCGCTCTTGGGTACTACTATCGGTCTTTGCTCTCGTACACCGATAAACTCATCTTT. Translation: CALGYYYRSLLSYTDKLIF.

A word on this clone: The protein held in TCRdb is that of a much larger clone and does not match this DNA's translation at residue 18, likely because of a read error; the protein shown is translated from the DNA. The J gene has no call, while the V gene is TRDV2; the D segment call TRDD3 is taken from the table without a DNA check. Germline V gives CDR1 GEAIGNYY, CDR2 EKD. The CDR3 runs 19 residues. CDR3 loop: CACDTVSLPTGGWTDKLTF. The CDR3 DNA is TGTGCCTGTGACACCGTGAGCCTACCCACTGGGGGATGGACCGATAAACTCACCTTT.

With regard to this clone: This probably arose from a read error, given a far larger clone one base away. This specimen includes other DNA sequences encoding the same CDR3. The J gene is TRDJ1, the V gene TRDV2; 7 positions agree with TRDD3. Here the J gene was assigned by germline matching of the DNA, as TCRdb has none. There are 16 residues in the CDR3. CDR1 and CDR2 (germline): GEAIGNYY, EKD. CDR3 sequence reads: CACDTHTGVPTDKLIF. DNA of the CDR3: TGTGCCTGTGACACCCATACTGGGGTCCCCACCGACAAACTCATCTTT.

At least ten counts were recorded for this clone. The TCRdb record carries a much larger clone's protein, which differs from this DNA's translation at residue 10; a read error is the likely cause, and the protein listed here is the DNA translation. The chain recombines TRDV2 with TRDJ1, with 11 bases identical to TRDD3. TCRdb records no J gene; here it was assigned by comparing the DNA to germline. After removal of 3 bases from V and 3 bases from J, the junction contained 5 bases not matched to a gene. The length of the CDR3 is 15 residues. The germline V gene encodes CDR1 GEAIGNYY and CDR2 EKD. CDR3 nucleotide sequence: TGTGCCTGTGACCAACTGGGGGATAGGGCCGATAAACTCATCTTT. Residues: CACDQLGDRADKLIF.

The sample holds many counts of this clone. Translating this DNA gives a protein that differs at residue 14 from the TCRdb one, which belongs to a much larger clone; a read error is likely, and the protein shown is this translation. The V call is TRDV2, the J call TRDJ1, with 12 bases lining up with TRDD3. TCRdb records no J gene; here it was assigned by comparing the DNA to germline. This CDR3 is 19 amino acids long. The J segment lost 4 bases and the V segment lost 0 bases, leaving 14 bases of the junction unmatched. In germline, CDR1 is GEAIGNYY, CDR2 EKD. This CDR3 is CACDTGIWGIRGYIDKLIF. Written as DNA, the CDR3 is TGTGCCTGTGACACCGGGATCTGGGGGATACGCGGGTACATCGATAAACTCATCTTT.

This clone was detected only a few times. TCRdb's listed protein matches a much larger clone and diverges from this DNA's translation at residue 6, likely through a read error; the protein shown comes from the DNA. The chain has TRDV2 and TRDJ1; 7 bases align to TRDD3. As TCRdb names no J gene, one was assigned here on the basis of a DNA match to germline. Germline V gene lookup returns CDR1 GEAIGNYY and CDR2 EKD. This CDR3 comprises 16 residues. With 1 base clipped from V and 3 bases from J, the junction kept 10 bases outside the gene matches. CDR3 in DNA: TGTGCCTGTGACACACTGGGGAAGTCTACGGCCGATAAACTCATCTTT. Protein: CACDTLGKSTADKLIF.

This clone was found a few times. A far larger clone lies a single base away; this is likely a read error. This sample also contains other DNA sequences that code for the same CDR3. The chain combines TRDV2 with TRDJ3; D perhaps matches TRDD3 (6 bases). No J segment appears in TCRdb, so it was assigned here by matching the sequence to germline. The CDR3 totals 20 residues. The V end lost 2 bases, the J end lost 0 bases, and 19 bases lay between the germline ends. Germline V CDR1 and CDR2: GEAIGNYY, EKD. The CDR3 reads CACDSLRGTLSSWDTRQMFF. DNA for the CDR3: TGTGCCTGTGACAGTCTGAGGGGGACCCTTAGCTCCTGGGACACCCGACAGATGTTTTTC.

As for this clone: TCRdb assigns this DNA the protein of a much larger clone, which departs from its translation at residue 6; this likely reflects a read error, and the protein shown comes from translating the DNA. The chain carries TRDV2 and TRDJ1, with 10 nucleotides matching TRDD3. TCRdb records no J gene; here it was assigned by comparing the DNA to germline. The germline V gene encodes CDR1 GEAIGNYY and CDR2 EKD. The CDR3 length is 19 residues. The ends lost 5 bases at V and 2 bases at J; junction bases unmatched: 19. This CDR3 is CACAGPPQGDTSLTDKLIF. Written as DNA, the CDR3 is TGTGCCTGTGCAGGCCCACCTCAGGGGGATACGTCACTTACCGATAAACTCATCTTT.

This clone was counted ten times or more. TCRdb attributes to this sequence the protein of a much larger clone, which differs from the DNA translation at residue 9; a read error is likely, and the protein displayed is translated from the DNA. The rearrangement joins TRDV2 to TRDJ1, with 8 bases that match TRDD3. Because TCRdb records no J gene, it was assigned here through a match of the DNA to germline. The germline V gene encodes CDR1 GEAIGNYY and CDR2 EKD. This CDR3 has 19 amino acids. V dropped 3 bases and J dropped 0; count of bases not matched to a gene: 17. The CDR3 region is CACDPVLGGTPLYTDKLIF. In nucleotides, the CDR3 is TGTGCCTGTGACCCTGTACTGGGGGGTACGCCTTTGTACACCGATAAACTCATCTTT.